The entry below gives a single T cell receptor beta chain sequence along with its context. Its antigen is unknown. This sample was taken from a study of cytomegalovirus exposure and HLA in healthy donors. Vbeta (60) and Jbeta (13) primers were used in the PCR. The data were produced by immunoSEQ multiplex PCR, yet TCRdb's version contains in-frame clones alone and is incomplete. The repertoire holds roughly 90,000 clones, approximately 80% seen once, with roughly 3.4% in the top ten. The study's findings and limits: As immune exposure information, only CMV serostatus was available.

Germline-derived CDR1 and CDR2 are MNHEY and SVGAGI. CDR3 length: 11 residues. Trimming pared 6 bases from V and 6 bases from J, leaving 5 bases between. This chain uses TRBV6-5 with TRBJ2-2; D unresolved. The sequenced sample was PBMCs. This receptor was obtained from a man in his thirties or forties in good health and CMV-seropositive. The CDR3 region has the DNA TGTGCCAGCAGGGGCTCCGGGGAGCTGTTTTTT. It yields the protein CASRGSGELFF.